The entry below describes one T cell receptor (beta chain). The antigen is undetermined. Unmatched junction bases numbered 2, after V lost 4 bases and J lost 1 base. This CDR3 region has 14 residues. Germline assignment: CDR1 SGHDT and CDR2 YYEEEE. The sample is drawn from a study of long-term antiretroviral therapy in people with HIV. Participants who had HIV were, without exception, treated in the United States. immunoSEQ v3.0 was run at survey level. Assay used: immunoSEQ multiplex PCR; TCRdb lists only in-frame clones, some missing. The repertoire holds 5,500 to 6,000 clones, with roughly 73% as singletons. Study observations and caveats: Absence of data on ART adherence, viral resistance or therapy changes was noted.

The V call is TRBV5-6, the J call TRBJ2-3; TRBD2 matches at 8 bases. This sample comprised unsorted PBMCs, obtained 1.8 years before starting antiretroviral therapy. The sequence derives from a man aged 35-49 years with HIV. CDR3 bases: TGTGCCAGCAGCCCGGGACTAGGCACAGATACGCAGTATTTT. Translated: CASSPGLGTDTQYF.